This section outlines one T cell receptor (beta chain) sequence together with its context. Its antigen is unknown. The V and J ends lost 3 bases and 6 bases respectively, with 12 bases between them. The CDR3 length is 13 residues. CDR1 is MDHEN and CDR2 is SYDVKM in the germline V gene. This sample was included in a study of OX40 agonist ivuxolimab in advanced cancers. Study as a whole: It was permissible to have had prior anti-PD-1, anti-PD-L1 or anti-CTLA-4 therapy, and under 45% had some. Study-level findings and limits: In a subset of nonresponders, normalized T-cell clonal expansion was also low.

Data came from immunoSEQ multiplex PCR; TCRdb stores just in-frame clones and leaves some out. The sample contains approximately 40,000 clones, approximately 83% of which appear only once. The chain carries TRBV28 and TRBJ2-7; D call uncertain. The sequence was collected from an adult with an advanced solid tumor such as melanoma, head and neck, liver or kidney cancer. The specimen was CD4+ or CD8+ T cells sorted from blood, collected in a trial of the OX40 agonist ivuxolimab. The CDR3 DNA reads as TGTGCCAGCAGTTTGAAGGTGTTCTTCGAGCAGTACTTC. It codes for CASSLKVFFEQYF.